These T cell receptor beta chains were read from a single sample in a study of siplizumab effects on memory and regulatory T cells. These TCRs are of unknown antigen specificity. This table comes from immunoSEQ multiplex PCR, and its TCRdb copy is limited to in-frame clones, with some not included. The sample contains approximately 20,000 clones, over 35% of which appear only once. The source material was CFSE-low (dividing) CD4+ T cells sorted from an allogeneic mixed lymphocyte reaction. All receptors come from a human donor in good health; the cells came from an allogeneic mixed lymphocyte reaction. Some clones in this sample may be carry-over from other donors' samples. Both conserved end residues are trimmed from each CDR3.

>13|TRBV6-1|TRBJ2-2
ASSEQGALTGELF
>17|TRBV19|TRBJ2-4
ASSVNLGLAGLAKNIQY
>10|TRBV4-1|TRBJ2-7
ASSQGGHEQY
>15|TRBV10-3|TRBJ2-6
AISDPLGSSGANVLT
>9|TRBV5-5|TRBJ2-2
ASSIYGELF
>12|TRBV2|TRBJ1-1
ASSAQGRNTEAF
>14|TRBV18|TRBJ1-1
ASSPLETGGPTEAF
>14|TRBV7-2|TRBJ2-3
ASSLQGQVSTDTQY
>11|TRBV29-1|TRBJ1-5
SVAQGADQPQH
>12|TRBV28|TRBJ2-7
ASSFALGTYEQY
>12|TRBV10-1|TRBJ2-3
ASSEFRTTDTQY
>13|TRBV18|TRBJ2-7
ASSPPNRQVYEQY
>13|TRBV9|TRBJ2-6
ASRWGPSGANVLT
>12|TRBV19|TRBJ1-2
ASKDRAGNYGYT
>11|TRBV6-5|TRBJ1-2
ASSYGRDYGYT
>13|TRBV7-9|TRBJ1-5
ASSKETGINQPQH
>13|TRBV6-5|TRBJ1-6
ASSYSTGDNSPLH
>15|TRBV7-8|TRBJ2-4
ASSLGAGVVAKNIQY
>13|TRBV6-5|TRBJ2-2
ASRALAANTGELF
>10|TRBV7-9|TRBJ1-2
ASSSGSYGYT
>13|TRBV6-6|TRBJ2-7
ASSYSPGASYEQY
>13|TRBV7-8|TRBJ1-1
ASRNAGGQSTEAF
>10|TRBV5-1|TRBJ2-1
ASSLGVNEQF
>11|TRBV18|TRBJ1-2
ASQGQSVYGYT
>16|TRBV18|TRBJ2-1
ASSPPVERSGIYNEQF
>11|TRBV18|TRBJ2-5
ASSSSGVETQY
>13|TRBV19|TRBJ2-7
ASSALAGAVYEQY
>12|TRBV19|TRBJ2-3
ASRTRISTDTQY
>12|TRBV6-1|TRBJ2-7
ASSEALGPLEQY
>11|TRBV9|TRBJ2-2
ASSVLGTGELF
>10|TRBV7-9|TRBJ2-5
ASSFGLETQY
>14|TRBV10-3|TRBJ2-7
AISELGTLTAIEQY
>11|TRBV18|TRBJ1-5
ASSRGSNQPQH
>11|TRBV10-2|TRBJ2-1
ASRSSGGNEQF
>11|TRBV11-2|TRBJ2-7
ASSLGWSYEQY
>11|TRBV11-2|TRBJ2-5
ASSTQDAGAQY
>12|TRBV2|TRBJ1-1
ASSWAVTNTEAF
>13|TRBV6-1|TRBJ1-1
ASSVHRDMNTEAF
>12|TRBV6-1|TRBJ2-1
ASREAGTGSKQF
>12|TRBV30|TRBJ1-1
AWNGQVMNTEAF
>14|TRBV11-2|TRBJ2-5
AGSLGGLAYQETQY